These T cell receptor beta chains were read from a single sample in a study of Ad26.COV2.S vaccination and SARS-CoV-2 variants. The table came from immunoSEQ multiplex PCR; TCRdb's copy has only in-frame clones and leaves some out. Of under 300,000 clones detected, roughly nine tenths appear once; the ten largest clones hold roughly 3%. The starting material was peripheral blood, obtained in a trial of Ad26.COV2.S vaccine versus placebo. These receptors all come from a person between 18 and 59 years old who received the Ad26.COV2.S COVID-19 vaccine or a placebo. Each CDR3 is given without its conserved first and last residue.

v_gene	j_gene	CDR3aa
TRBV5-1	TRBJ1-5	ASSLEHPDQPQH
TRBV6-5	TRBJ1-2	ASTSTANYGYT
TRBV19	TRBJ1-3	ASRPEARASGNTIY
TRBV6-6	TRBJ2-5	ASSYSSGQGQETQY
TRBV11-3	TRBJ2-7	ASSLSGQDSYEQY
TRBV19	TRBJ2-2	ASRPGLAGGQDTGELF
TRBV29-1	TRBJ1-2	SVEKTGIVYT
TRBV6-5	TRBJ1-2	ASIPDGLYGYT
TRBV4-2	TRBJ1-6	ASSQDFGSPLH
TRBV27	TRBJ2-7	ASSLGSGGAYEQY
TRBV11-2	TRBJ2-1	ASSLTKNEQF
TRBV7-3	TRBJ2-3	ASSATGTDTQY
TRBV4-2	TRBJ2-1	ASSQEREGSYNEQF
TRBV6-2/TRBV6-3	TRBJ2-1	ASSQTREQF